The rows below give T cell receptor beta chains drawn from one sample of a study of shared clonotypes between healthy human individuals. Profiled with immunoSEQ multiplex PCR; TCRdb holds only in-frame clones, not every one. Here the sample spans a few hundred thousand clones, 80% to 90% being singletons. Sequenced: memory CD8+ T cells sorted from blood. These receptors all come from a man aged 18 to 29 in good health. CDR3s include the opening cysteine and the closing phenylalanine or tryptophan. A D gene is named only where the DNA matches it firmly. Only part of the rows carry a size: once, few, many, or a class if the clone is expanded.

V,J,D,size,DNA,CDR3
TRBV19,TRBJ1-1,TRBD1,NA,TGTGCCAGTAGTCCCAGTTACGGGACAGGGCATGAAGCTTTCTTT,CASSPSYGTGHEAFF
TRBV5-4,TRBJ1-4,TRBD1,NA,TGTGCCAGCAGCGCCCCCGACAGGGGCCATGAAAAACTGTTTTTT,CASSAPDRGHEKLFF
TRBV6-7,TRBJ2-3,NA,NA,TGTGCCAGCAGTTACCACTCCCAACTCCAGCGACGAAAGGAGCAGTATTTT,CASSYHSQLQRRKEQYF
TRBV27,TRBJ2-5,NA,NA,TGTGCCAGCAGTTCCCTCCTGGGGGGCGGCGAGACCCAGTACTTC,CASSSLLGGGETQYF
TRBV7-9,TRBJ2-7,NA,NA,TGTGCCAGCAGGACCGACAGTCGCTACGAGCAGTACTTC,CASRTDSRYEQYF
TRBV28,TRBJ1-1,NA,NA,TGTGCCAGCAGTTTATACCTCCCGGCCGAAGCTTTCTTT,CASSLYLPAEAFF
TRBV29-1,TRBJ1-5,NA,NA,TGCAGCGTTCAGAGCAGTGATAGCAATCAGCCCCAGCATTTT,CSVQSSDSNQPQHF
TRBV7-8,TRBJ1-1,NA,NA,TGTGCCAGCAGCTTAGTGGGACTGACAGGGAACACTGAAGCTTTCTTT,CASSLVGLTGNTEAFF
TRBV2,TRBJ2-3,TRBD2,NA,TGTGCCAGCAGTGAATGGAGTCGCGGGGGGACTTTCACAGATACGCAGTATTTT,CASSEWSRGGTFTDTQYF
TRBV4-1,TRBJ2-7,NA,NA,TGCGCCAGCAGCCAAGAAGCGGTCTACGAGCAGTACTTC,CASSQEAVYEQYF
TRBV6-5,TRBJ1-3,NA,NA,TGTGCCAGCAGTTACACAGGGCTTATCTCTGGAAACACCATATATTTT,CASSYTGLISGNTIYF
TRBV5-6,TRBJ2-7,NA,few,TGTGCCAGCAGCTTGGCCAACACCTACGAGCAGTACTTC,CASSLANTYEQYF
TRBV27,TRBJ2-7,NA,NA,TGTGCCAGCAGTTCCTACAGGGCCCACTACGAGCAGTACTTC,CASSSYRAHYEQYF
TRBV9,TRBJ2-3,TRBD2,NA,TGTGCCAGCAGCGTAGGTGATAGCGGGACCGCAGATACGCAGTATTTT,CASSVGDSGTADTQYF
TRBV5-6,TRBJ2-3,TRBD1,NA,TGTGCCAGCAGCTCCCTTCTAGGGACAGAAGCAGATACGCAGTATTTT,CASSSLLGTEADTQYF
TRBV9,TRBJ2-3,NA,NA,TGTGCCAGCAGCGTAGAGGGGGGGTCCAGCACAGATACGCAGTATTTT,CASSVEGGSSTDTQYF
TRBV9,TRBJ2-2,TRBD2,NA,TGTGCCAGCAGCACGGACTATAGCGGGGGCACCGGGGAGCTGTTTTTT,CASSTDYSGGTGELFF
TRBV6-1,TRBJ2-3,NA,NA,TGTGCCAGCATCGGAGGGACAGATACGCAGTATTTT,CASIGGTDTQYF
TRBV11-2,TRBJ1-2,NA,NA,TGTGCCAGCAGCTTAGATGGGGGGCTCTATGGCTACACCTTC,CASSLDGGLYGYTF
TRBV6-6,TRBJ1-1,NA,NA,TGTGCCAGCAGAAAGTGGGGAAAGGGGTTGAATGCTTTCTTT,CASRKWGKGLNAFF
TRBV5-4,TRBJ2-5,NA,NA,TGTGCCAGCAGCTTGGGAGCGACCCAGTACTTC,CASSLGATQYF
TRBV5-6,TRBJ2-7,NA,NA,TGTGCCAGCAGCCCCCGGGACACCGTCTCACCACTCTACGAGCAGTACTTC,CASSPRDTVSPLYEQYF
TRBV6-1,TRBJ1-1,NA,NA,TGTGCCAGCAGTGACGGGGGAATGAACACTGAAGCTTTCTTT,CASSDGGMNTEAFF
TRBV10-3,TRBJ2-5,NA,NA,TGTGCCATCAAGGGAGTAGGGGGGGAAGAGACCCAGTACTTC,CAIKGVGGEETQYF
TRBV2,TRBJ2-6,NA,NA,TGTGCCAGCAGTGAAGGGGTTGGCAGGGTAGCACTCTCTGGGGCCAACGTCCTGACTTTC,CASSEGVGRVALSGANVLTF
TRBV9,TRBJ2-7,NA,NA,TGTGCCAGCAGCGTAGACAGCGCCGCCGGGGGAATCTACGAGCAGTACTTC,CASSVDSAAGGIYEQYF
TRBV7-9,TRBJ2-7,TRBD2,once,TGTGCCAGCAGCCTACCGGGACTAGCGGGAGACGAGCAGTACTTC,CASSLPGLAGDEQYF
TRBV9,TRBJ2-1,NA,once,TGTGCCAGCAGCGTAGTATCAAACTCCTACAATGAGCAGTTCTTC,CASSVVSNSYNEQFF
TRBV6-1,TRBJ2-7,NA,NA,TGTGCCAGCAGTGTTAACAGAGCCTACGAGCAGTACTTC,CASSVNRAYEQYF
TRBV5-1,TRBJ1-6,NA,NA,TGCGCCAGCAGCTTGGTCGGGGCCTGGAGGTATTCACCCCTCCACTTT,CASSLVGAWRYSPLHF
TRBV5-1,TRBJ2-7,NA,NA,TGCGCCAGCGGACTCGATTTCTACGAGCAGTACTTC,CASGLDFYEQYF
TRBV27,TRBJ2-7,TRBD1,NA,TGTGCCAGCAGTTCCGACAGGGAATGGGGAGAGCAGTACTTC,CASSSDREWGEQYF
TRBV28,TRBJ2-3,NA,NA,TGTGCCAGCAGCATCGGGACAGATACGCAGTATTTT,CASSIGTDTQYF
TRBV5-4,TRBJ2-1,TRBD1,NA,TGTGCCAGCAGCTTGGGGCAGGGGGCTGGGGATGAGCAGTTCTTC,CASSLGQGAGDEQFF
TRBV19,TRBJ2-5,NA,NA,TGTGCCAGTAGTATAGGGTCAGCTGGACTAGAGACCCAGTACTTC,CASSIGSAGLETQYF
TRBV4-1,TRBJ1-2,TRBD1,NA,TGCGCCAGCAGCCCCCCCCCGGGACAGGATCGAGCCTATGGCTACACCTTC,CASSPPPGQDRAYGYTF
TRBV13,TRBJ1-3,NA,NA,TGTGCCAGCAGCTCTCCCGGGACAACTGGAAACACCATATATTTT,CASSSPGTTGNTIYF
TRBV7-3,TRBJ2-7,NA,few,TGTGCCAGCAGCTTGGACATCTCCTACGAGCAGTACTTC,CASSLDISYEQYF
TRBV5-5,TRBJ2-7,NA,NA,TGTGCCAGCAGCCAAATGGATTACTACGAGCAGTACTTC,CASSQMDYYEQYF
TRBV4-1,TRBJ2-7,TRBD2,NA,TGCGCCAGCAGCCACAGGACTAGCGGGGGCTACGAGCAGTACTTC,CASSHRTSGGYEQYF
TRBV29-1,TRBJ2-7,TRBD2,NA,TGCAGCGTTGAGTTCGGGCTAGCGGGGGACGAGCAGTACTTC,CSVEFGLAGDEQYF
TRBV4-1,TRBJ1-2,NA,NA,TGCGCCAGCAGCCCGTATTTGTCCTATGGCTACACCTTC,CASSPYLSYGYTF
TRBV7-9,TRBJ2-7,NA,NA,TGTGCCAGCAGTTTTGCTGGCTACGAGCAGTACTTC,CASSFAGYEQYF
TRBV6-5,TRBJ2-7,TRBD1,NA,TGTGCCAGCAGTTCCGGACAGGGCTCCTACGAGCAGTACTTC,CASSSGQGSYEQYF
TRBV6-1,TRBJ2-7,NA,once,TGTGCCACCGTAGGGGCCCTCTACGAGCAGTACTTC,CATVGALYEQYF
TRBV10-3,TRBJ2-3,NA,NA,TGTGCCATCAGTGAGCCATTCAGGACGTCTGCAGATACGCAGTATTTT,CAISEPFRTSADTQYF
TRBV28,TRBJ2-1,TRBD1,NA,TGTGCCAGCAGGTTGGGACAGAGGGCATACAATGAGCAGTTCTTC,CASRLGQRAYNEQFF
TRBV7-9,TRBJ1-2,NA,NA,TGTGCCAGCAGCTTAGGGGACAACTATGGCTACACCTTC,CASSLGDNYGYTF